Described below is a single T cell receptor beta chain sequence and its context. This sample was taken from a study of Ad26.COV2.S vaccination and SARS-CoV-2 variants. At the level of the study: Intramuscular Ad26.COV2.S at 5x10^10 or 1x10^11 viral particles.

Data came from immunoSEQ multiplex PCR; TCRdb stores just in-frame clones and leaves some out. The table records about 400,000 clones, under 90% of them present only once. The CDR3 extends over 17 amino acids. The treatment is: around 19 received Ad26.COV2.S at low or high dose, single or two shots; about 5 received placebo; per-sample allocation not given. All samples were drawn on day 63, counting from the first vaccine or placebo injection. It was Wuhan-strain SARS-CoV-2 spike that the Ad26 vaccine vector expressed. The starting material was peripheral blood, obtained in a trial of Ad26.COV2.S vaccine versus placebo. The receptor was isolated from a person aged 18 to 65 who received the Ad26.COV2.S COVID-19 vaccine or a placebo. The V call is TRBV1, the J call TRBJ2-7; whether TRBD1, the table's D call, matches the DNA was not checked. TRBV1 represents a pseudogene. The CDR3 spells CTSSSGTNAPTTYEQYF. Written as DNA, the CDR3 is TGCACCAGCAGCTCCGGGACAAACGCACCGACCACATACGAGCAGTACTTC.